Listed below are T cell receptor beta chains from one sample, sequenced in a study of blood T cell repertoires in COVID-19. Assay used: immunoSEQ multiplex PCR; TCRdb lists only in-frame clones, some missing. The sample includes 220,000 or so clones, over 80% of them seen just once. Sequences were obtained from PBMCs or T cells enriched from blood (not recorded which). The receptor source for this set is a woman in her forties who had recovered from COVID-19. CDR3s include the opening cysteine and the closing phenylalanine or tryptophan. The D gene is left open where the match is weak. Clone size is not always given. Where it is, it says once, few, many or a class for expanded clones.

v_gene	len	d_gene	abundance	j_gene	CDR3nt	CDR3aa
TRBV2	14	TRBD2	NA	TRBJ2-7	TGTGCCAGCAGTGATGGTAGCGGGAAAGTCGAGCAGTACTTC	CASSDGSGKVEQYF
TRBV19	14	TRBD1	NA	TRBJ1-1	TGTGCCAGTAGTATAGATTCGGGACAGGGTGCAGCTTTCTTT	CASSIDSGQGAAFF
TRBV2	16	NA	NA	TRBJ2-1	TGTGCCAGCAGTGAAGGTCGCCTTACTAGTCTCCATGAGCAGTTCTTC	CASSEGRLTSLHEQFF
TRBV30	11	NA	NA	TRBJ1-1	TGTGCCTGGGGGGGGGACACTGAAGCTTTCTTT	CAWGGDTEAFF
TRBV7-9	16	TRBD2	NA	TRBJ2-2	TGTGCCAGCAGCTTAGGGGGGACTAGTAACACCGGGGAGCTGTTTTTT	CASSLGGTSNTGELFF
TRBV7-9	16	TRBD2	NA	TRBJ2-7	TGTGCCAGCAGCTTAGGGGGGACTAGCGCCATCTACGAGCAGTACTTC	CASSLGGTSAIYEQYF
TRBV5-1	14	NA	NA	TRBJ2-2	TGCGCCAGCAGAAGAGCGGAAAACACCGGGGAGCTGTTTTTT	CASRRAENTGELFF
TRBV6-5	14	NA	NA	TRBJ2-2	TGTGCCAGCATAAGGGGACAAAACACCGGGGAGCTGTTTTTT	CASIRGQNTGELFF
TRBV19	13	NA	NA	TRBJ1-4	TGTGCCAGTAGTATAGGCGGGGGGGAAAAACTGTTTTTT	CASSIGGGEKLFF
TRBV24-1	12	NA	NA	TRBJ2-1	TGTGCCACCAGTGTATGGTCCGGTGAGCAGTTCTTC	CATSVWSGEQFF
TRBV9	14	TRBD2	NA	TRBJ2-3	TGTGCCAGCAGCGTACTAGCGGGAGCAGATACGCAGTATTTT	CASSVLAGADTQYF
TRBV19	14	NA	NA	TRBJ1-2	TGTGCCAGTAGTTTTTCGGACAGAGACTATGGCTACACCTTC	CASSFSDRDYGYTF
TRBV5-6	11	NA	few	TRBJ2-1	TGTGCCAGCAGCCTTTTTAATGAGCAGTTCTTC	CASSLFNEQFF
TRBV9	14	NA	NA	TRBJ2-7	TGTGCCAGCAGCGTAGGCAGGGAACGTGACGAGCAGTACTTC	CASSVGRERDEQYF
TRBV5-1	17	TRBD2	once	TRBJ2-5	TGCGCCAGCAGCTTGGGCTCACTAGCGGGATCTGAAGAGACCCAGTACTTC	CASSLGSLAGSEETQYF
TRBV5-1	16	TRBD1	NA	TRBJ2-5	TGCGCCAGCAATGGGGGAGTAACGACAGGGGCTGAGACCCAGTACTTC	CASNGGVTTGAETQYF
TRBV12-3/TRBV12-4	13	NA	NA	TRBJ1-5	TGTGCCAGCGGCAGGGGTGATACTCAGCCCCAGCATTTT	CASGRGDTQPQHF
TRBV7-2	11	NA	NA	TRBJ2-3	TGTGCCAGCAGCCCAACAGATACGCAGTATTTT	CASSPTDTQYF
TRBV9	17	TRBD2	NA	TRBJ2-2	TGTGCCAGCAGCTCAAGGGGACTAGCGGCTAACACCGGGGAGCTGTTTTTT	CASSSRGLAANTGELFF
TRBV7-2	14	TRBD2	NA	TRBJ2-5	TGTGCCAGCAGCTTTCAAAGCGGGGGTGAGACCCAGTACTTC	CASSFQSGGETQYF
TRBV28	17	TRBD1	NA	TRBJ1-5	TGTGCCAGCGGACAGGATATGGGCGGACAGGTGGTTCAGCCCCAGCATTTT	CASGQDMGGQVVQPQHF
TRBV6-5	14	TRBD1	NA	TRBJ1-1	TGTGCCAGCAGATATGGGACAGTGAACACTGAAGCTTTCTTT	CASRYGTVNTEAFF
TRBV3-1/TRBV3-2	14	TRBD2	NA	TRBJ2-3	TGTGCCAGCAGCGAGCGGACTAGCGGGGATACGCAGTATTTT	CASSERTSGDTQYF
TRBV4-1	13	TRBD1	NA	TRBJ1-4	TGCGCCAGCAGCCGGGACAGGGGAGGTCGACTGTTTTTT	CASSRDRGGRLFF
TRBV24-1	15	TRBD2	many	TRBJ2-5	TGTGCCACCAGTGATTGGGTAGCGGGATTAGAGACCCAGTACTTC	CATSDWVAGLETQYF
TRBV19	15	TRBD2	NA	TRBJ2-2	TGTGCCAGTAGTGAACTAGCGGGAGGGCCCGGGGAGCTGTTTTTT	CASSELAGGPGELFF
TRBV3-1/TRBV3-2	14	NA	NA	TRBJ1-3	TGTGCCAGCAGCCTCACCCGAGATGGAAACACCATATATTTT	CASSLTRDGNTIYF
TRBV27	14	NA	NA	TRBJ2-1	TGTGCCAGCAGTTTATTTTGGGGAGTCAATGAGCAGTTCTTC	CASSLFWGVNEQFF
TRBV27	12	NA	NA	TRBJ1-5	TGTGCCAGCAGTTTACCAGGTCAGCCCCAGCATTTT	CASSLPGQPQHF
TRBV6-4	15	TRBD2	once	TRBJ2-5	TGTGCCAGATTGGAGGGACTAGCGGGAGTAGAGACCCAGTACTTC	CARLEGLAGVETQYF
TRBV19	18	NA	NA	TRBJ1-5	TGTGCCAGTAGTTCCGCCCGAGGAGGGCCTTATAGCAATCAGCCCCAGCATTTT	CASSSARGGPYSNQPQHF
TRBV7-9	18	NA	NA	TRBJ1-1	TGTGCCAGCAGCATCCCCGAGGGCGCGAGGAGTTATAACACTGAAGCTTTCTTT	CASSIPEGARSYNTEAFF
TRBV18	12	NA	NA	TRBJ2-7	TGTGCCAGCTCACCCGGAGTCTACGAGCAGTACTTC	CASSPGVYEQYF
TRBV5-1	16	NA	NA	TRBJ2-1	TGCGCCAGCAGCTTGGGTAAGGGGCTCTCCTACAATGAGCAGTTCTTC	CASSLGKGLSYNEQFF
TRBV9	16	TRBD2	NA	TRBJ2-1	TGTGCCAGCAGCGTAGCTTCAAGCGGGGGGTACAATGAGCAGTTCTTC	CASSVASSGGYNEQFF
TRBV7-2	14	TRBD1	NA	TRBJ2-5	TGTGCCAGCAGCTACGACAGGGGACAAGAGACCCAGTACTTC	CASSYDRGQETQYF
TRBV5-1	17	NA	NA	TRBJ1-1	TGCGCCAGCAGCTCGCCGCTATATGTCAGGGGCCGCACTGAAGCTTTCTTT	CASSSPLYVRGRTEAFF
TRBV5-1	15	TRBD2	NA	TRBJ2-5	TGCGCCAGCAGCTGGGGACTAGCGGGAGAAGAGACCCAGTACTTC	CASSWGLAGEETQYF
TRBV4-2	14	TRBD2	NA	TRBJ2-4	TGTGCCAGCAGCCAAGGACTAGCGGAAAACATTCAGTACTTC	CASSQGLAENIQYF
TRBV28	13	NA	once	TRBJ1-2	TGTGCCAGCAGTTTAGGGGGGGTTGCTGGCTACACCTTC	CASSLGGVAGYTF
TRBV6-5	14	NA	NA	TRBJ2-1	TGTGCCAGCTTTGGTGGGGGGTTGGGCAATGAGCAGTTCTTC	CASFGGGLGNEQFF
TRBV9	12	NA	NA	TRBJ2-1	TGTGCCAGTCCCCAGGTGGGCAATGAGCAGTTCTTC	CASPQVGNEQFF
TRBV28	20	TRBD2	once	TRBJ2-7	TGTGCCAGCAGTTTGCGGCAATTAAGGACTAGCGGGAGTACGGGCTACGAGCAGTACTTC	CASSLRQLRTSGSTGYEQYF
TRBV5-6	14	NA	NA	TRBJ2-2	TGTGCCAGCAGCTTTGGACAACTCACCGGGGAGCTGTTTTTT	CASSFGQLTGELFF
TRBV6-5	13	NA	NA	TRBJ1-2	TGTGCCAGCATTCTCAGGGACTTCTATGGCTACACCTTC	CASILRDFYGYTF
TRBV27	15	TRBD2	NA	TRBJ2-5	TGTGCCAGCAGCCCGGGACTAGCGGGGACGGAGACCCAGTACTTC	CASSPGLAGTETQYF
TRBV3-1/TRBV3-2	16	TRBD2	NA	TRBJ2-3	TGTGCCAGCAGCCAATTAGCGGGAGACTACACAGATACGCAGTATTTT	CASSQLAGDYTDTQYF
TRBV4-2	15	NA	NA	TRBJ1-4	TGTGCCAGCAGCCAAGGCGTTCTAGAGGAGGAAAAACTGTTTTTT	CASSQGVLEEEKLFF
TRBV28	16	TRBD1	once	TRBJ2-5	TGTGCCAGCAGCTCAGGACAGGGGGGGAGAGTAGAGACCCAGTACTTC	CASSSGQGGRVETQYF
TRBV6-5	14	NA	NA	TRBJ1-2	TGTGCCAGCAGTTACTCGATCAGGAGGGATGGCTACACCTTC	CASSYSIRRDGYTF
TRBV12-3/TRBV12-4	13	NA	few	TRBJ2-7	TGTGCCAGCAGTTTAGGACTTGGCTACGAGCAGTACTTC	CASSLGLGYEQYF
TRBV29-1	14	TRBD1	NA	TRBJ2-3	TGCAGCGCTCGGACAGGGTCTAGCACAGATACGCAGTATTTT	CSARTGSSTDTQYF